This T cell receptor (beta chain) comes out of a study of identical twins. Findings and caveats of the study: Compared with models, monozygotic twins showed more out-of-frame TCR alpha sharing. For cord blood, abundant beta clonotypes had fewer insertions, unlike memory repertoires, which showed none.

TCRdb ran MiXCR on the 5' RACE reads and lists one entry per CDR3 protein. The sample lists 250,000 or so distinct CDR3 sequences, about 8.5% occurring once. At least ten counts were recorded for this clonotype. Its specificity is unknown. This sample was also put to use in a study of yellow fever vaccine responses in identical twins. As that report states: Reportedly, the response of twins' T cells to the vaccine seemed partly convergent, partly personalized.

This TCR derives from a young woman in good health. Sequenced sample: CD8+ T cells sorted from blood.

CDR3 DNA: TGCAGCGTTGAACATCCCGGGACGGAAAACTATGGCTACACCTTC. It encodes CSVEHPGTENYGYTF. V gene TRBV29-1 combines with J gene TRBJ1-2; the D gene is possibly TRBD1 (5 bases). The CDR3 is 15 residues long. The germline gives CDR1 SQVTM, CDR2 ANQGSEA. Trimming removed 2 bases at V and 2 bases at J, with 15 bases between.